The entry below gives a single T cell receptor (beta chain) sequence along with its context. Antigen specificity is unknown. A read error may explain this, as a much larger clone is one base away. This sample is part of a study of post-analysis software for immune sequencing data. Background on the study: Courses of disease covered relapsing-remitting, secondary progressive and progressive-relapsing multiple sclerosis.

The TCR beta cDNA libraries carried unique molecular identifiers. cDNA molecules numbering around 500,000 came from roughly 1 to 10 million T cells. Via MiXCR, TCRdb re-called the PCR reads, giving one row per CDR3 protein. The sample yields 250,000 to 300,000 distinct CDR3 sequences, 36% seen once. Broader study findings: Multiple sclerosis was associated with a significant reduction in normalized Chao1 diversity relative to controls.

Specimen: blood. This TCR came from a girl aged 5-17 years with multiple sclerosis.

The CDR3 sequence is CASSRGSGGVYNEQYF. Written as DNA, the CDR3 is TGTGCCAGCAGTCGAGGTAGCGGGGGGGTCTACAATGAGCAGTACTTC. This chain uses TRBV2 with TRBJ2-1, with 11 positions matching TRBD2. The DNA matches TRBJ2-7 better at its end, which makes the J call doubtful. The CDR3 is made up of 16 amino acids. Germline lookup yields CDR1 SNHLY and CDR2 FYNNEI.